The 11 T cell receptor beta chains presented below share a single source sample, sequenced in a study of shared clonotypes between healthy human individuals. Using immunoSEQ multiplex PCR, the repertoire was profiled, and TCRdb retains in-frame clones only, with some absent. The repertoire includes fewer than 850,000 clones, roughly 70% of them detected once, and 1.8% sits in the top ten. The sequencing sample was made of memory CD4+ T cells sorted from blood. The sample's subset: CD45RA-negative fraction. The receptors stem from a woman aged 30 to 39 in good health.

The chain recombines TRBV10-1 with TRBJ2-2; D gene unclear. Germline values: CDR1 WNHNN, CDR2 SYGVQD (reference sequence). This CDR3 spans 13 amino acids. Trimming removed 5 bases from V and 4 bases from J, with 8 bases in between. The CDR3 DNA is TGCGCCAGCAGTTCCCCATTCACCGGGGAGCTGTTTTTT. This codes for CASSSPFTGELFF.

The chain has TRBV5-1 and TRBJ2-2, with D tentatively TRBD2 (5 bases). CDR1 and CDR2 from the germline V gene are SGHRS and YFSETQ. The CDR3 has 17 amino acids. V dropped 4 bases and J dropped 4 bases, with 20 bases sitting between them. DNA of the CDR3: TGCGCCAGCAGCCCCCTCCCGGGATTAAGTGGCACCGGGGAGCTGTTTTTT. Protein: CASSPLPGLSGTGELFF. The full variable domain, with the rest looked up from reference TRBV5-1 and TRBJ2-2, is KAGVTQTPRYLIKTRGQQVTLSCSPISGHRSVSWYQQTPGQGLQFLFEYFSETQRNKGNFPGRFSGRQFSNSRSEMNVSTLELGDSALYLCASSPLPGLSGTGELFFGEGSRLTVL.

The chain joins TRBV19 to TRBJ1-2; no definite D call. Germline V gene data show CDR1 as LNHDA and CDR2 as SQIVND (reference sequence). V was pared by 7 bases and J by 2 bases, with 17 bases between. There are 15 residues in the CDR3. CDR3 region: CASTRGGYENYGYTF. CDR3 coding DNA: TGTGCCAGTACCCGGGGAGGCTACGAGAACTATGGCTACACCTTC.

This clone showed up many times. The sample has other DNA sequences that encode this CDR3 too. V and J are TRBV5-1 and TRBJ1-1; D might be TRBD1 (6 bases). The V end was cut by 0 bases, the J end by 5 bases, with 8 bases between. This CDR3 has 13 residues. The germline V gene encodes CDR1 SGHRS and CDR2 YFSETQ. CDR3 in DNA: TGCGCCAGCAGCTTGGGACAGGTGACTGAAGCTTTCTTT. This codes for CASSLGQVTEAFF.

The V gene is TRBV12-5, the J gene TRBJ2-1, with no clear D. The CDR3 runs 13 residues. V was clipped by 6 bases and J by 9 bases, with 15 bases between them. Looked up from germline, CDR1 is LGHNT and CDR2 is FRNRAP. For the CDR3, the DNA is TGTGCTAGTGGCCAAGACTTGAACAGTGAGCAGTTCTTC. It specifies CASGQDLNSEQFF.

In this sample, this clone turned up once. Other DNA sequences in this specimen translate into the identical CDR3. The chain carries TRBV28 and TRBJ1-1; D unclear. The CDR3 consists of 11 residues. The ends were cut back, 2 bases at V and 6 bases at J, with 4 bases in the middle. CDR1 and CDR2 from the germline V gene are MDHEN and SYDVKM. The CDR3, as DNA: TGTGCCAGCAGTTTAAGGGCTGAAGCTTTCTTT. Amino acids: CASSLRAEAFF.

The chain recombines TRBV7-9 with TRBJ1-1; D remains ambiguous. This CDR3 spans 16 amino acids. Germline CDR1 reads SEHNR; CDR2 reads FQNEAQ (reference sequence). V was shortened by 5 bases and J by 0 bases, with 16 bases between the two germline ends. The CDR3 loop is CASSRGQAILNTEAFF. The CDR3 DNA reads as TGTGCCAGCAGCCGTGGGCAGGCAATATTGAACACTGAAGCTTTCTTT. The entire variable domain, with the rest obtained from reference TRBV7-9 and TRBJ1-1, is as follows: DTGVSQNPRHKITKRGQNVTFRCDPISEHNRLYWYRQTLGQGPEFLTYFQNEAQLEKSRLLSDRFSAERPKGSFSTLEIQRTEQGDSAMYLCASSRGQAILNTEAFFGQGTRLTVV.

This clone was detected once. This chain links TRBV6-6 with TRBJ1-1; 7 bases agree with TRBD1. J lost 3 bases, V lost 5 bases, and 6 bases had no gene match. The CDR3 loop spans 14 amino acids. Germline CDR1 reads MNHNY; CDR2 reads SVGAGI (reference sequence). This CDR3 is CASSNRGGDTEAFF. The CDR3 DNA is TGTGCCAGCAGTAACAGGGGTGGTGACACTGAAGCTTTCTTT.

This clone occurred once. The V and J genes are TRBV9 and TRBJ1-3; 10 bases are shared with TRBD1. There are 15 residues in the CDR3. Germline loops: CDR1 SGDLS, CDR2 YYNGEE. The V gene end was trimmed by 4 bases and the J gene end by 3 bases; junction bases not matched to a gene: 4. This chain's CDR3 is CASSRDRGVGNTIYF. The CDR3 bases are TGTGCCAGCAGCCGGGACAGGGGCGTTGGAAACACCATATATTTT.

The rearrangement joins TRBV27 to TRBJ1-1; D might be TRBD1 (5 bases). CDR1 and CDR2 from the germline V gene are MNHEY and SMNVEV (reference sequence). V lost 2 bases, J lost 4 bases, and 11 bases lay in between. The CDR3 totals 14 residues. CDR3 sequence reads: CASSLGDGGTEAFF. The CDR3 DNA follows: TGTGCCAGCAGTTTAGGGGACGGCGGCACTGAAGCTTTCTTT.

The V and J genes are TRBV28 and TRBJ1-5; TRBD1 is a possible D gene (6 bases). The germline V and J ends were trimmed by 3 bases and 0 bases, with 12 bases remaining between them. Germline CDR1 MDHEN, CDR2 SYDVKM. The length of the CDR3 is 16 residues. Here the CDR3 DNA reads TGTGCCAGCAGTTTCCCCGCAGGGGATAGCAATCAGCCCCAGCATTTT. This sequence encodes CASSFPAGDSNQPQHF.